This entry lists 12 T cell receptor beta chains sequenced from one sample in a study of control samples from healthy donors and cancer patients. Assay used: immunoSEQ multiplex PCR; TCRdb lists only in-frame clones, some missing. The sample lists roughly 100,000 clones, approximately 90% occurring once. Sequencing was carried out using blood. The receptors originated from a woman aged 18 to 35 in good health.

This chain joins TRBV19 and TRBJ2-5; D is perhaps TRBD2 (5 bases). The length of the CDR3 is 15 residues. Trimming stripped 6 bases from V and 5 bases from J, with 19 bases between. From germline, CDR1 is LNHDA and CDR2 SQIVND (reference sequence). The CDR3 DNA reads as TGTGCCAGTAGCGATGCCCTAGGGCCGGGGGAGACCCAGTACTTC. Translation gives CASSDALGPGETQYF.

The J gene is TRBJ2-1, the V gene TRBV11-2, with 9 positions matching TRBD2. The germline V gene encodes CDR1 SGHAT and CDR2 FQNNGV. V gave up 1 base and J gave up 4 bases; unmatched junction bases: 5. This CDR3 has 16 residues. The CDR3 region is CASSLVSGGKYNEQFF. As DNA, the CDR3 is TGTGCCAGCAGCTTAGTTAGCGGGGGAAAATACAATGAGCAGTTCTTC.

This clone was detected once. The CDR3 reads CASSLAGPNQPQHF. Written as DNA, the CDR3 is TGCGCCAGCAGCTTGGCTGGGCCTAATCAGCCCCAGCATTTT. The chain is built from TRBV5-1 and TRBJ1-5; no firm D call. V was trimmed by 0 bases and J by 4 bases, leaving 8 bases between them. CDR1 and CDR2 from the germline V gene are SGHRS and YFSETQ. The CDR3 totals 14 residues.

The gene calls are TRBV10-3 and TRBJ2-5; 8 nucleotides align to TRBD2. The length of the CDR3 is 15 residues. Germline V lookup: CDR1 ENHRY, CDR2 SYGVKD. J gave up 1 base and V 4 bases, and 5 bases lay outside the gene matches. In DNA form, the CDR3 reads TGTGCCATCAGTGCGGCGGGGGGTTTCCAAGAGACCCAGTACTTC. Its translation is CAISAAGGFQETQYF.

This clone appeared a single time. This chain connects TRBV9 to TRBJ2-5, with D unresolved. Germline V gene sequence: CDR1 SGDLS, CDR2 YYNGEE. This CDR3 has 12 residues. The V end was cut by 0 bases, the J end by 5 bases, with 5 bases between. CDR3 loop: CASSVATETQYF. CDR3 coding DNA: TGTGCCAGCAGCGTAGCTACGGAGACCCAGTACTTC. Complete variable domain (other parts from reference TRBV9 and TRBJ2-5): DSGVTQTPKHLITATGQRVTLRCSPRSGDLSVYWYQQSLDQGLQFLIQYYNGEERAKGNILERFSAQQFPDLHSELNLSSLELGDSALYFCASSVATETQYFGPGTRLLVL.

The table lists this clone with a count of one. J is TRBJ1-2 and V is TRBV6-2 or TRBV6-3, with D unresolved. The CDR3 is 17 amino acids. Between the trimmed V and J ends, which lost 5 bases and 4 bases, there was a span of 23 bases. CDR1 MNHEY and CDR2 SVGEGT come from the germline V gene. CDR3: CASSPSLAAALVYGYTF. Written as DNA, the CDR3 is TGTGCCAGCAGTCCATCCCTCGCGGCGGCACTAGTCTATGGCTACACCTTC.

This sequence joins TRBV6-6 and TRBJ1-3; D possibly corresponds to TRBD1 (5 bases). The CDR3 sequence is 13 residues long. Trimming pared 11 bases from V and 0 bases from J, leaving 11 bases between. Germline lookup yields CDR1 MNHNY and CDR2 SVGAGI (reference sequence). The CDR3 spells CALRGDSGNTIYF. As DNA, the CDR3 is TGTGCCCTACGGGGGGACTCTGGAAACACCATATATTTT.

The rearrangement links TRBV4-1 to TRBJ1-3; D is unclear. Trimming cost V 6 bases and J 0 bases, with 18 bases left between them. The CDR3 loop spans 17 amino acids. CDR1 is MGHRA and CDR2 is YSYEKL in the germline V gene. The CDR3 here is CASRSVGRANSGNTIYF. The CDR3 nucleotides are TGCGCCAGCAGATCGGTGGGTAGGGCCAACTCTGGAAACACCATATATTTT.

The rearrangement links TRBV24-1 to TRBJ1-2, with 10 bases that match TRBD1. Looked up from germline, CDR1 is KGHDR and CDR2 is SFDVKD. The CDR3 length is 17 residues. V dropped 2 bases and J dropped 8; count of bases not matched to a gene: 13. CDR3 protein: CATSDSGTGATVKGYTF. DNA of the CDR3: TGTGCCACCAGTGATTCCGGGACAGGGGCAACTGTTAAGGGCTACACCTTC.

The genes are TRBV5-1 and TRBJ2-7; no reliable D call. The CDR3 totals 14 residues. The germline CDR1 and CDR2 sequences are SGHRS and YFSETQ. The ends were cut back, 8 bases at V and 7 bases at J, with 22 bases in the middle. CDR3 coding DNA: TGCGCCAGTGGACCAGCTAACCTCGCGGTGGAGCAGTACTTC. Translation gives CASGPANLAVEQYF.

The genes are TRBV7-9 and TRBJ2-1; TRBD2 might be the D (6 bases). Per the germline V gene, CDR1 is SEHNR and CDR2 is FQNEAQ (reference sequence). Trimming took off 0 bases at V and 0 bases at J, with 15 bases between the two ends. The length of the CDR3 is 18 residues. CDR3 region: CASSLASGGISSYNEQFF. The CDR3 bases are TGTGCCAGCAGCTTAGCCTCGGGCGGGATAAGCTCCTACAATGAGCAGTTCTTC.

This clone was recorded only once. The gene calls are TRBV10-1 and TRBJ1-1; D call uncertain. Germline lookup yields CDR1 WNHNN and CDR2 SYGVQD (reference sequence). V was pared by 0 bases and J by 8 bases, with 10 bases between. The CDR3 is 13 residues long. The DNA of the CDR3 is TGCGCCAGCAGTGAGTCTACGGCCCCAGAAGCTTTCTTT. Translation: CASSESTAPEAFF.